The 27 T cell receptor beta chains listed next were all sequenced from one sample in a study of regulatory T cells in long-lasting Graves disease. TCR beta libraries were built with iRepertoire HTBI primers and Arm-PCR of CDR3 regions. TCRdb reanalysed the multiplex PCR reads using MiXCR and keeps one entry per CDR3 protein. The profile shows approximately 400,000 distinct CDR3 sequences, 23% of them singletons. Time point specified: persistent/refractory GD, antithyroid drugs over 5 years with positive TRAb. Isolated PBMC RNA provided the starting material for the TCR library. Sequencing was performed on peripheral blood mononuclear cells (PBMCs), taken when the disease was refractory, from a patient treated with antithyroid drugs. The receptors come from a female donor with Graves disease.

CDR3 in amino acids: CASSPLKVSTEAFF. The CDR3 bases are TGTGCCAGCTCACCGTTGAAAGTCAGCACTGAAGCTTTCTTT. The V call is TRBV18, the J call TRBJ1-1; D unclear. In germline, CDR1 is KGHSH, CDR2 LQKENI. This CDR3 has 14 residues. V shed 3 bases and J shed 4 bases, with 12 bases lying between them.

The chain recombines TRBV5-1 with TRBJ1-5; 7 bases align to TRBD1. V trimming: 0 bases; J trimming: 6 bases; junction bases outside the gene matches: 6. Germline V gene lookup returns CDR1 SGHRS and CDR2 YFSETQ. The CDR3 covers 15 residues. CDR3 sequence: CASSLGDSGSQPQHF. The CDR3 DNA follows: TGCGCCAGCAGCTTGGGGGACAGCGGAAGTCAGCCCCAGCATTTT.

This clonotype was observed a handful of times. The gene calls are TRBV3-1 and TRBJ2-7; D is possibly TRBD1 (6 bases). The CDR3 is 15 amino acids. The germline V and J ends were trimmed by 1 base and 6 bases, with 16 bases remaining between them. The germline V gene has CDR1 LGHDT and CDR2 YNNKEL (reference sequence). The CDR3 loop reads CASSQGGARGREQYF. The CDR3 region has the DNA TGTGCCAGCAGCCAAGGGGGAGCCAGGGGACGCGAGCAGTACTTC.

This clonotype was counted only a few times. The chain has TRBV6-6 and TRBJ2-7; no firm D call. Germline V gene lookup returns CDR1 MNHNY and CDR2 SVGAGI (reference sequence). The CDR3 is 13 amino acids. Deletions cut 0 bases from V and 2 bases from J, with 5 bases between. CDR3 region: CASSYSFPYEQYF. CDR3 in DNA: TGTGCCAGCAGTTACTCGTTCCCCTACGAGCAGTACTTC.

On this clonotype itself: A read error may explain this, as a much larger clone is one base away. The J gene is TRBJ1-5, the V gene TRBV7-2; D gene uncertain. The V and J ends lost 1 base and 3 bases respectively, with 10 bases between them. CDR1 is SGHTA, CDR2 FQGNSA, per germline. CDR3 size: 15 residues. CDR3 loop: CASSLEAANNQPQHF. In nucleotides, the CDR3 is TGTGCCAGCAGCTTAGAGGCAGCCAACAATCAGCCCCAGCATTTT.

There are a few counts of this clonotype. V is TRBV19 and J is TRBJ1-5; 11 bases align to TRBD1. Trimming removed 4 bases from V and 2 bases from J; junction bases left unmatched: 4. The CDR3 spans 16 residues. Per the germline V gene, CDR1 is LNHDA and CDR2 is SQIVND (reference sequence). CDR3 sequence (DNA): TGTGCCAGTAGTACCCGGGACAGGGGGGGCAATCAGCCCCAGCATTTT. It specifies CASSTRDRGGNQPQHF.

The rearrangement uses TRBV6-1 and TRBJ2-7; D is undetermined. The ends were cut back, 6 bases at V and 3 bases at J, with 12 bases in the middle. The CDR3 has 13 residues. Germline V gene data show CDR1 as MNHNS and CDR2 as SASEGT. In DNA form, the CDR3 reads TGTGCCAGCAGCTCCAATAGGGTCTACGAGCAGTACTTC. Amino acids: CASSSNRVYEQYF.

This clonotype was counted a few times. V and J are TRBV7-2 and TRBJ2-3; 12 nucleotides agree with TRBD2. The CDR3 runs to 16 residues. Germline V gene lookup returns CDR1 SGHTA and CDR2 FQGNSA. V lost 5 bases and J lost 6; bases outside the gene matches: 9. CDR3: CASSQLAGGERDTQYF. In DNA form, the CDR3 reads TGTGCCAGCAGCCAACTAGCGGGAGGAGAACGGGATACGCAGTATTTT. Complete variable domain (other parts from reference TRBV7-2 and TRBJ2-3): GAGVSQSPSNKVTEKGKDVELRCDPISGHTALYWYRQSLGQGLEFLIYFQGNSAPDKSGLPSDRFSAERTGGSVSTLTIQRTQQEDSAVYLCASSQLAGGERDTQYFGPGTRLTVL.

This chain connects TRBV4-1 to TRBJ2-5, with 7 bases fitting TRBD1. V trimming: 1 base; J trimming: 5 bases; junction bases outside the gene matches: 13. In germline, CDR1 is MGHRA, CDR2 YSYEKL. The CDR3 runs 17 residues. CDR3 sequence reads: CASSQGTGSLRMETQYF. CDR3 DNA sequence: TGCGCCAGCAGCCAAGGGACAGGTTCTCTCCGTATGGAGACCCAGTACTTC.

Details on this clonotype: Possible read error: a much larger clone is one base away. The V call is TRBV7-8, the J call TRBJ2-7, with D tentatively TRBD1 (5 bases). CDR1 is SGHVS and CDR2 is FQNEAQ in the germline V gene. This CDR3 contains 15 residues. DNA for the CDR3: TGTGCCAGCAGCTTAAGAGACAGCAGCTCCCACGAGCAGTACTTC. Translated, it gives CASSLRDSSSHEQYF.

The chain combines TRBV20-1 with TRBJ1-1; D is undetermined. V was shortened by 7 bases and J by 3 bases, with 9 bases between the two germline ends. Per the germline V gene, CDR1 is DFQATT and CDR2 is SNEGSKA (reference sequence). There are 11 residues in the CDR3. CDR3: CSVSKYTEAFF. The CDR3, as DNA: TGCAGTGTAAGCAAATACACTGAAGCTTTCTTT.

A note on this clonotype: A much larger clonotype is one base distant, so this may be a read error. The CDR3 loop is CASSLVQGFEGSYTF. CDR3 DNA sequence: TGTGCCAGCAGTTTAGTACAGGGATTTGAGGGTAGCTACACCTTC. The chain uses TRBV28 and TRBJ1-2; maybe TRBD1 (6 bases). The CDR3 is made up of 15 amino acids. V was trimmed by 2 bases and J by 9 bases, leaving 19 bases between them. Germline V lookup: CDR1 MDHEN, CDR2 SYDVKM.

The chain carries TRBV3-1 and TRBJ2-3; 8 bases agree with TRBD2. CDR3 length: 16 residues. The V and J ends lost 2 bases and 5 bases, in that order; junction bases with no gene match: 9. Germline assignment: CDR1 LGHDT and CDR2 YNNKEL (reference sequence). The CDR3 DNA is TGTGCCAGCAGCCAAAGTATTGGCGGGGGGCTAGATACGCAGTATTTT. Protein sequence: CASSQSIGGGLDTQYF.

There are a few counts of this clonotype. This CDR3 is CSARVPPETQYF. For the CDR3, the DNA is TGCAGTGCTAGAGTCCCTCCCGAGACCCAGTACTTC. This chain links TRBV20-1 with TRBJ2-5; no clear D gene. V was trimmed by 1 base and J by 5 bases, leaving 8 bases between them. Germline V CDR1 and CDR2: DFQATT, SNEGSKA (reference sequence). The CDR3 contains 12 residues.

The chain has TRBV27 and TRBJ1-2, with 10 bases that match TRBD1. V dropped 4 bases and J dropped 8; count of bases not matched to a gene: 7. The CDR3 runs to 14 residues. Germline V gene data show CDR1 as MNHEY and CDR2 as SMNVEV (reference sequence). The CDR3 DNA reads as TGTGCCAGCAGTTCCTATGGACAGGGGGGCGGCTACACCTTC. This gives the protein CASSSYGQGGGYTF.

This clonotype has a count of ten or more. The V gene is TRBV27, the J gene TRBJ2-7; the D gene is possibly TRBD1 (6 bases). CDR1 is MNHEY and CDR2 is SMNVEV in the germline V gene (reference sequence). V dropped 2 bases and J dropped 5 bases, with 25 bases sitting between them. This CDR3 is built from 18 residues. The CDR3 sequence: CASSLKRTGSPMPNEQYF. The CDR3 DNA is TGTGCCAGCAGTTTAAAGAGAACAGGGTCCCCGATGCCTAACGAGCAGTACTTC.

In its sample, this clonotype was seen once. A much larger clone differs by one base, so this may be a read error. The chain couples TRBV7-2 to TRBJ1-4, with D possibly being TRBD1 (5 bases). The CDR3 loop spans 18 amino acids. In germline, CDR1 is SGHTA, CDR2 FQGNSA. The CDR3 spells CASSLGRGLPGLNGKLFF. The CDR3, as DNA: TGTGCCAGCAGCTTAGGGCGGGGTCTTCCAGGGCTTAATGGAAAACTGTTTTTT.

Ten or more counts support this clonotype. V and J are TRBV5-1 and TRBJ1-2; D uncertain. V shed 4 bases and J shed 3 bases, with 7 bases lying between them. Germline V gene sequence: CDR1 SGHRS, CDR2 YFSETQ. This CDR3 has 12 residues. Here the CDR3 DNA reads TGCGCCAGCAGCGCGAGTGACTATGGCTACACCTTC. Translating gives CASSASDYGYTF.

This clonotype has a count of ten or more. The chain recombines TRBV28 with TRBJ2-5; TRBD2 aligns across 9 bases. J was trimmed by 6 bases and V by 5 bases; bases with no gene match: 13. Germline CDR1 MDHEN, CDR2 SYDVKM. This CDR3 is 16 amino acids long. The CDR3: CASSALGSSGSKTQYF. The CDR3 DNA sequence: TGTGCCAGCAGTGCCCTCGGGAGTAGCGGGAGTAAGACCCAGTACTTC.

This clonotype was detected only a few times. V is TRBV28 and J is TRBJ2-1; D perhaps matches TRBD2 (5 bases). V was shortened by 5 bases and J by 5 bases, with 10 bases between the two germline ends. This CDR3 is 13 amino acids long. Germline V gene sequence: CDR1 MDHEN, CDR2 SYDVKM. The CDR3: CASSGRSDNEQFF. CDR3 DNA: TGTGCCAGCAGTGGGAGATCAGACAATGAGCAGTTCTTC.

Notes on this clonotype: Lacking the conserved final phenylalanine or tryptophan, this CDR3 likely reflects a read error. This chain links TRBV2 with TRBJ1-5; maybe TRBD1 (6 bases). Germline CDR1 SNHLY, CDR2 FYNNEI. The CDR3 has 14 amino acids. V lost 5 bases and J 5 bases, leaving 13 bases between the germline ends. This CDR3 reads CASSLTGSDQPQHL. CDR3 sequence (DNA): TGTGCCAGCAGTCTTACAGGGTCGGATCAGCCCCAGCATCTT.

This clonotype was detected ten times or more. V usage is TRBV7-9 and J usage is TRBJ2-7, with a weak D call TRBD1 (6 bases). The CDR3 consists of 19 residues. With 5 bases removed from V and 5 bases from J, the gap between germline ends came to 31 bases. CDR1 is SEHNR, CDR2 FQNEAQ, per germline (reference sequence). The CDR3 bases are TGTGCCAGCAGCCTCCCCGACTGGCCAGGGGCCCTTGTTGTGCACGAGCAGTACTTC. It translates to CASSLPDWPGALVVHEQYF.

This clonotype was detected many times. The chain uses TRBV28 and TRBJ2-7, with a weak D call TRBD2 (6 bases). Trimming took off 5 bases at V and 0 bases at J, with 14 bases between the two ends. CDR3 length equals 15 residues. Germline CDR1 MDHEN, CDR2 SYDVKM. This chain's CDR3 is CASSGGGGNSYEQYF. CDR3 DNA: TGTGCCAGCAGTGGCGGCGGCGGGAACTCCTACGAGCAGTACTTC.

This clonotype was detected a few times. The chain carries TRBV20-1 and TRBJ2-7; 10 bases are shared with TRBD2. Germline V gene data show CDR1 as DFQATT and CDR2 as SNEGSKA (reference sequence). Trimming cost V 4 bases and J 9 bases; bases outside gene matches: 6. The CDR3 is 12 residues long. CDR3 in amino acids: CSATSGSAGQYF. The CDR3 nucleotides are TGCAGTGCTACTAGCGGGAGTGCGGGGCAGTACTTC.

The chain's CDR3 is CAGIAGAVGTQYF. CDR3 sequence (DNA): TGTGCCGGTATAGCGGGAGCTGTGGGGACCCAGTACTTC. The rearrangement uses TRBV28 and TRBJ2-5; 9 nucleotides line up with TRBD2. Losses at the gene ends were 11 bases for V and 7 bases for J; bases not matched to a gene: 11. The CDR3 covers 13 residues. The germline gives CDR1 MDHEN, CDR2 SYDVKM. Complete variable domain (other parts from reference TRBV28 and TRBJ2-5): DVKVTQSSRYLVKRTGEKVFLECVQDMDHENMFWYRQDPGLGLRLIYFSYDVKMKEKGDIPEGYSVSREKKERFSLILESASTNQTSMYLCAGIAGAVGTQYFGPGTRLLVL.

The genes are TRBV19 and TRBJ1-6; D unresolved. The CDR3 sequence is 13 residues long. CDR1 is LNHDA and CDR2 is SQIVND in the germline V gene (reference sequence). V was trimmed by 3 bases and J by 12 bases, leaving 12 bases between them. The CDR3 loop is CASSMGRLRPLHF. As DNA, the CDR3 is TGTGCCAGTAGTATGGGAAGGCTGAGACCCCTCCACTTT.

V usage is TRBV10-3 and J usage is TRBJ1-1; D is possibly TRBD1 (6 bases). Between the trimmed V and J ends, which lost 6 bases and 0 bases, there was a span of 14 bases. The CDR3 is made up of 15 amino acids. CDR1 ENHRY and CDR2 SYGVKD come from the germline V gene. The CDR3 coding sequence is TGTGCCATCAGGGCCGGCAGGGGCATGAACACTGAAGCTTTCTTT. It translates to CAIRAGRGMNTEAFF.